The 12 T cell receptor beta chains below all came from one sample that was sequenced in a study of sequential checkpoint blockade in melanoma. Sequencing used immunoSEQ multiplex PCR; TCRdb keeps in-frame clones, though not all of them. This table holds approximately 12,000 clones, approximately 76% found once. This sample's treatment: randomized to nivolumab then ipilimumab (arm A) or the reverse (arm B). Sample: CD8+ T cells sorted from blood (inferred from file names), taken from a patient given nivolumab and ipilimumab in sequence. These receptors all stem from a human patient with melanoma. Some clones in this sample may be carry-over from other donors' samples.

The rearrangement links TRBV9 to TRBJ2-7; 11 nucleotides align to TRBD2. The CDR3 extends over 14 amino acids. Germline V lookup: CDR1 SGDLS, CDR2 YYNGEE. J lost 2 bases, V lost 7 bases, and 5 bases had no gene match. In DNA form, the CDR3 reads TGTGCCAGCGGCCCTAGCGGGGGGACCTACGAGCAGTACTTC. Encoded protein: CASGPSGGTYEQYF.

V and J are TRBV4-2 and TRBJ1-2; 7 nucleotides line up with TRBD1. The V gene end was trimmed by 1 base and the J gene end by 7 bases; junction bases not matched to a gene: 6. The CDR3 is 14 residues long. Germline CDR1 and CDR2: LGHNA and YNFKEQ. The CDR3 reads CASSQGAGGGGYTF. The CDR3 bases are TGTGCCAGCAGCCAAGGGGCAGGGGGAGGTGGCTACACCTTC.

The chain combines TRBV6-1 with TRBJ2-7; 7 positions match TRBD1. CDR3 length: 15 residues. V gave up 1 base and J gave up 1 base; unmatched junction bases: 4. Per germline, CDR1 MNHNS and CDR2 SASEGT. DNA of the CDR3: TGTGCCAGCAGTGAAGTCAAGGACAGGTCCTACGAGCAGTACTTC. This gives the protein CASSEVKDRSYEQYF.

The chain carries TRBV5-1 and TRBJ2-7; D remains unclear. Germline V CDR1 and CDR2: SGHRS, YFSETQ. Between the trimmed V and J ends, which lost 4 bases and 3 bases, there was a span of 17 bases. This CDR3 is 15 amino acids long. The CDR3 DNA reads TGCGCCAGCAGCCCCCCTTTCACCCCACACTACGAGCAGTACTTC. This encodes CASSPPFTPHYEQYF.

This clone was observed a handful of times. V is TRBV9 and J is TRBJ2-1; D call uncertain. Germline V gene sequence: CDR1 SGDLS, CDR2 YYNGEE. Trimming pared 3 bases from V and 9 bases from J, leaving 13 bases between. The CDR3 consists of 13 residues. The CDR3 coding sequence is TGTGCCAGCAGCGCCTCCCAGTATGGTGAGCAGTTCTTC. As protein: CASSASQYGEQFF.

V and J are TRBV7-6 and TRBJ2-1; the match to TRBD2 covers 14 bases. There are 20 residues in the CDR3. The germline gives CDR1 SGHVS, CDR2 FNYEAQ. Trimming removed 5 bases from V and 0 bases from J; junction bases left unmatched: 12. This chain's CDR3 is CASSGTLGLAGARSYNEQFF. CDR3 bases: TGTGCCAGCAGCGGGACGTTGGGACTAGCGGGGGCCCGCTCCTACAATGAGCAGTTCTTC.

This clone turned up a few times. The rearrangement joins TRBV19 to TRBJ2-7; D is possibly TRBD2 (6 bases). CDR3 length equals 13 residues. Germline CDR1 LNHDA, CDR2 SQIVND (reference sequence). The V gene lost 2 bases and the J gene lost 2 bases, with 7 bases spanning the gap. The CDR3 loop is CASSIIAAYEQYF. The CDR3 region has the DNA TGTGCCAGTAGTATAATAGCGGCCTACGAGCAGTACTTC.

The V gene is TRBV5-6, the J gene TRBJ2-7, with 7 positions matching TRBD1. J was trimmed by 2 bases and V by 8 bases; bases with no gene match: 7. This CDR3 has 13 residues. Per the germline V gene, CDR1 is SGHDT and CDR2 is YYEEEE. The CDR3 DNA reads as TGTGCCAGTCAAAGTACAGGGGCCTACGAGCAGTACTTC. Its protein is CASQSTGAYEQYF.

The gene calls are TRBV5-8 and TRBJ2-1; 7 nucleotides match TRBD2. With 2 bases clipped from V and 1 base from J, the junction kept 0 bases outside the gene matches. The CDR3 is 14 amino acids. Germline assignment: CDR1 SGHTS and CDR2 YDEGEE. The CDR3 loop is CASSFGGSYNEQFF. CDR3 DNA: TGTGCCAGCAGCTTCGGGGGGTCCTACAATGAGCAGTTCTTC.

The chain combines TRBV7-3 with TRBJ2-1, with 16 bases lining up with TRBD2. Germline V lookup: CDR1 SGHTA, CDR2 FQGTGA. Trimming took 5 bases from V and 5 from J; bases not matched to a gene: 0. The CDR3 has 15 amino acids. In DNA form, the CDR3 reads TGTGCCAGCAGCGGGACTAGCGGGGGGGACAATGAGCAGTTCTTC. Its protein product is CASSGTSGGDNEQFF.

In DNA form, the CDR3 reads TGTGCCAGCAGCTTACCCCGGACAGGGGGCACCGGGGAGCTGTTTTTT. It specifies CASSLPRTGGTGELFF. The chain recombines TRBV7-6 with TRBJ2-2, with 10 bases aligning to TRBD1. This CDR3 has 16 amino acids. J lost 4 bases, V lost 2 bases, and 4 bases had no gene match. The germline gives CDR1 SGHVS, CDR2 FNYEAQ.

In this sample, this clone turned up many times. The rearrangement links TRBV9 to TRBJ2-3; TRBD1 aligns across 7 bases. The CDR3 covers 16 residues. After removal of 4 bases from V and 1 base from J, the junction contained 9 bases not matched to a gene. Germline CDR1 SGDLS, CDR2 YYNGEE. The CDR3 reads CASSSRQGGGTDTQYF. As DNA, the CDR3 is TGTGCCAGCAGCTCACGACAGGGTGGGGGCACAGATACGCAGTATTTT.